The clone carrying this TCR beta chain was seen once. Its antigen is currently unknown. The data were obtained in a study of shared clonotypes between healthy human individuals. Overall study: Three plates were used per donor for CD4 naive, three for CD4 memory, two for CD8 naive and one for CD8 memory.

Study findings and constraints: Several donors held around 5% of naive CD4 clonotypes in common.

Terminally differentiated effector memory CD45RA+ cells were excluded from the naive CD8 cells, which were CD45RO-negative and positively selected for CCR7. Germline lookup yields CDR1 SNHLY and CDR2 FYNNEI. V lost 1 base to trimming and J lost 4 bases, with 13 bases between them. This CDR3 region has 15 residues. Investigators spread the genomic DNA of each subset evenly over several immunoSEQ plates. Using about 190 ng DNA, roughly 33,000 T cell genomes, the sorted-subset replicate PCRs were run. The table came from immunoSEQ multiplex PCR; TCRdb's copy has only in-frame clones and leaves some out. This sample has more than 2 million clones, with around 96% found just once.

The TCR sequence derives from a man aged 18 to 30 in good health. The V gene is TRBV2, the J gene TRBJ2-5, with unresolved D. Specimen: naive CD8+ T cells sorted from blood. The chain's CDR3 is CASSEDKIGRETQYF. For the CDR3, the DNA is TGTGCCAGCAGTGAAGACAAGATTGGGCGAGAGACCCAGTACTTC.